This T cell receptor beta chain is drawn from a study of blood T cells in healthy people across ages. This clonotype showed up many times. The germline V gene has CDR1 SGHTA and CDR2 FQGNSA. V shed 3 bases and J shed 4 bases, with 7 bases lying between them. The CDR3 covers 12 residues. Primers used in a second PCR of roughly 6 to 11 cycles were a sample-barcoded 5' primer and a J-beta primer mix. Every sample returned 3 million or more CDR3-containing paired-end reads. TCRdb re-called the 5' RACE reads with MiXCR, one entry per CDR3 protein. This sample has hundreds of thousands of distinct CDR3 sequences; about three fifths occur once, and the top ten carry about 20%.

This chain joins TRBV7-2 and TRBJ2-7; D is uncertain. This sequence originates from a man aged 25-40 years in good health. The specimen was blood. CDR3 bases: TGTGCCAGCAGCTTTGTCGGGTACGAGCAGTACTTC. Protein product: CASSFVGYEQYF.